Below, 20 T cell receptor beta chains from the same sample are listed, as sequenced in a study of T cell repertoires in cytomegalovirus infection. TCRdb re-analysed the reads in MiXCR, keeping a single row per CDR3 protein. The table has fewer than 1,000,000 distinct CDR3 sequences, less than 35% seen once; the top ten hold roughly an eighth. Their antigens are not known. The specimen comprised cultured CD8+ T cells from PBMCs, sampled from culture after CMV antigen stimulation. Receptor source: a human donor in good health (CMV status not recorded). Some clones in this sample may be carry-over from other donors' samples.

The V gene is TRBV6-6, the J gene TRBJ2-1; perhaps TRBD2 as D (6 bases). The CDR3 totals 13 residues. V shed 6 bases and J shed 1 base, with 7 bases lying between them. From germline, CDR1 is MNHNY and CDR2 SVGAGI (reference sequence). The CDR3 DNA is TGTGCCAGCAGGGAGGGATCCTACAATGAGCAGTTCTTC. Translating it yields CASREGSYNEQFF.

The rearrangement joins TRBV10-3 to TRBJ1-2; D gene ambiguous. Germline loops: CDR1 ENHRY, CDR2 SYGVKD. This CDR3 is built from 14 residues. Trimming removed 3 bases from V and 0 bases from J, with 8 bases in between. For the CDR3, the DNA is TGTGCCATCAGTGAAGTGACCCCTAACTATGGCTACACCTTC. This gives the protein CAISEVTPNYGYTF.

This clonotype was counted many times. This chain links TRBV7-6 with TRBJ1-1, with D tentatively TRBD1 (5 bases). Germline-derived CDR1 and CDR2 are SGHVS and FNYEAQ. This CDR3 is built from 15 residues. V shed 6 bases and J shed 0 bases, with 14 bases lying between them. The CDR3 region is CASSQKRGLNTEAFF. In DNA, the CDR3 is TGTGCCAGCAGTCAGAAAAGGGGCCTGAACACTGAAGCTTTCTTT.

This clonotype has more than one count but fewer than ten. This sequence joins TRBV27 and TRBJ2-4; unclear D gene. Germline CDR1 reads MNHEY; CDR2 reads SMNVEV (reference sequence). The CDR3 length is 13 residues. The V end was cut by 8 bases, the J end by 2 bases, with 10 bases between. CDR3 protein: CASGVGTKNIQYF. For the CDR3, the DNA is TGTGCCAGCGGGGTGGGAACCAAAAACATTCAGTACTTC.

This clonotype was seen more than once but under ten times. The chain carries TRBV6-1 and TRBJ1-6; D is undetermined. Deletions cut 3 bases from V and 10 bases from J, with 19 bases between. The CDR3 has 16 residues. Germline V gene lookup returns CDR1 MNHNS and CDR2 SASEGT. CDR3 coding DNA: TGTGCCAGCAGTGAGTTCCGTGGCGGCGTGGAGTCACCCCTCCACTTT. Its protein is CASSEFRGGVESPLHF.

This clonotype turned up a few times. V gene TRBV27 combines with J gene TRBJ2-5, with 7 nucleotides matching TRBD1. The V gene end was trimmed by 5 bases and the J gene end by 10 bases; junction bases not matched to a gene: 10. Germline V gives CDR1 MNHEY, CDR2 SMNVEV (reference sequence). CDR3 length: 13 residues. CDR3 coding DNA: TGTGCCAGCAGTCCACCAGGACAGGTGGACCAGTACTTC. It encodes CASSPPGQVDQYF.

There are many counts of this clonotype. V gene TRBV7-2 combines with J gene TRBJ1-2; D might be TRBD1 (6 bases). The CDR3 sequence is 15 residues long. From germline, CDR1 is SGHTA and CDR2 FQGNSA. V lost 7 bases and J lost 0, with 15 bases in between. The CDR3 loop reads CASNPRRGSNYGYTF. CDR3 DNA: TGTGCCAGCAACCCTCGCAGGGGTTCTAACTATGGCTACACCTTC.

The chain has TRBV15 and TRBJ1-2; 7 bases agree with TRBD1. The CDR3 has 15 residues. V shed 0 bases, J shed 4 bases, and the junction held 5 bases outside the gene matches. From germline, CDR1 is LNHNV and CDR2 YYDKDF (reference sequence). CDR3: CATSRDLGGSYGYTF. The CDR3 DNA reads TGTGCCACCAGCAGAGATCTAGGGGGCAGCTATGGCTACACCTTC.

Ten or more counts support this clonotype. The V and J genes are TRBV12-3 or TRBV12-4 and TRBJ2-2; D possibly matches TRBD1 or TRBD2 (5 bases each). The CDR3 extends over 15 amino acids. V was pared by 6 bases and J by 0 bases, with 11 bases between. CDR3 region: CASSWDRTNTGELFF. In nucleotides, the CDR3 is TGTGCCAGCAGCTGGGACCGAACGAACACCGGGGAGCTGTTTTTT.

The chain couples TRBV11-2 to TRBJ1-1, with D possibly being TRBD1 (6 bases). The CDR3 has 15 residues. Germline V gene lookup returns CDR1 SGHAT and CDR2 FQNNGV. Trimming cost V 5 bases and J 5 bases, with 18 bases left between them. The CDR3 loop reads CASSLWGGARTEAFF. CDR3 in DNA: TGTGCCAGCAGCCTCTGGGGGGGGGCGCGTACTGAAGCTTTCTTT.

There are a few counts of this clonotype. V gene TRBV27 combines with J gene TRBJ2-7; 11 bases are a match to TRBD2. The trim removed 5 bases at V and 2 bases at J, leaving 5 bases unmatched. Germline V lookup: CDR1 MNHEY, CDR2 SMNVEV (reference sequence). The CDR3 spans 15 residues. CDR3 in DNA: TGTGCCAGCAGTCCTTCTAGCGGGGGGCCCTACGAGCAGTACTTC. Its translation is CASSPSSGGPYEQYF.

Written as DNA, the CDR3 is TGTGCCAGCAGCTTCACAGGGGAGAATTCACCCCTCCACTTT. This codes for CASSFTGENSPLHF. This chain links TRBV7-9 with TRBJ1-6, with 7 bases aligning to TRBD1. The CDR3 runs to 14 residues. Germline V gene sequence: CDR1 SEHNR, CDR2 FQNEAQ (reference sequence). The ends lost 3 bases at V and 7 bases at J; junction bases unmatched: 3.

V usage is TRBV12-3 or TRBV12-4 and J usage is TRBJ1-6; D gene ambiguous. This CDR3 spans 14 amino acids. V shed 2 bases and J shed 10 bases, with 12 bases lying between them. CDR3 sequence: CASSLPGVLSPLHF. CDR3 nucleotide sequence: TGTGCCAGCAGTTTACCCGGGGTACTCTCACCCCTCCACTTT.

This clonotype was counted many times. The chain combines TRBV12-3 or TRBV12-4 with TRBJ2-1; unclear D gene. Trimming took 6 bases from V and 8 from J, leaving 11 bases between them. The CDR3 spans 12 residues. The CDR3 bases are TGTGCCAGCAGCCTCGACGAGGATGAGCAGTTCTTC. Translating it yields CASSLDEDEQFF.

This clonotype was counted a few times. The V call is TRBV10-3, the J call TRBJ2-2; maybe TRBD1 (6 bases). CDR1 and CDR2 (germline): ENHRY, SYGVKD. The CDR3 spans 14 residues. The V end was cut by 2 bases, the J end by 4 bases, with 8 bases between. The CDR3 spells CAISEQGSTGELFF. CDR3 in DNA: TGTGCCATCAGTGAGCAGGGGAGCACCGGGGAGCTGTTTTTT.

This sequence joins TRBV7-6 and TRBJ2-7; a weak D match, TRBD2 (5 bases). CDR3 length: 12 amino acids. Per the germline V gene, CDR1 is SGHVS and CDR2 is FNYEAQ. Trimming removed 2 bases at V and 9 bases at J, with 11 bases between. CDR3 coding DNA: TGTGCCAGCAGCTTATACATGGAGGCGCAGTACTTC. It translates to CASSLYMEAQYF.

In DNA, the CDR3 is TGTGCCAGCAGTTACGGAGCTAACTATGGCTACACCTTC. Protein: CASSYGANYGYTF. The chain uses TRBV6-5 and TRBJ1-2; D is uncertain. The CDR3 runs to 13 residues. The V end lost 2 bases, the J end lost 0 bases, and 4 bases lay between the germline ends. In germline, CDR1 is MNHEY, CDR2 SVGAGI.

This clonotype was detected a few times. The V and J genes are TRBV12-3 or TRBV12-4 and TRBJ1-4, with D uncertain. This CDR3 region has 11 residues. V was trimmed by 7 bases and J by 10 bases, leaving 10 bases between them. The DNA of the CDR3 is TGTGCCAGCACCACCGAGGGAAAACTGTTTTTT. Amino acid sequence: CASTTEGKLFF.

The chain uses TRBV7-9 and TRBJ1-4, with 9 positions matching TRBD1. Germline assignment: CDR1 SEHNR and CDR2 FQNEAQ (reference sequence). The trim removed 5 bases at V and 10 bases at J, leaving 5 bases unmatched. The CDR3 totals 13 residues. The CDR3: CASSLGQGGKLFF. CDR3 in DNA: TGTGCCAGCAGCCTGGGACAGGGCGGAAAACTGTTTTTT.

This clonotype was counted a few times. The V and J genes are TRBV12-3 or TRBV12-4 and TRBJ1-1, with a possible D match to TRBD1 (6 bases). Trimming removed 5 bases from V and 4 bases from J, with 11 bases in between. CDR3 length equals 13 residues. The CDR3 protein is CASSKQGITEAFF. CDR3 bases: TGTGCCAGCAGTAAACAGGGAATCACTGAAGCTTTCTTT.